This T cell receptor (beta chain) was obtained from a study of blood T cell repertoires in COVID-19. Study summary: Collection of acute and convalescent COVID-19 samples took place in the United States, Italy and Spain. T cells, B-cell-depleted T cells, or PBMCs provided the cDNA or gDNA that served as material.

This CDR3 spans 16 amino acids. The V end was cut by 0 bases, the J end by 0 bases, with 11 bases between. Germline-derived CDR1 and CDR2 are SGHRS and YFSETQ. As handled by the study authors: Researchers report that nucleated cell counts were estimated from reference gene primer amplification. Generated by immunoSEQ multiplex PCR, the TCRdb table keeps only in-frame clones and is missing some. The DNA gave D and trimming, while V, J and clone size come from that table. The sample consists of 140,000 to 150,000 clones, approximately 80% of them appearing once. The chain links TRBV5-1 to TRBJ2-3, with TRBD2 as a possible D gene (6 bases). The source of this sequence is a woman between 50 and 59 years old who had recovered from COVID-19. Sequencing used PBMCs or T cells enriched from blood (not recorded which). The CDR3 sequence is CASSLGGTGSTDTQYF. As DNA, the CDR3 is TGCGCCAGCAGCTTGGGCGGGACGGGGAGCACAGATACGCAGTATTTT.